This entry features one T cell receptor (beta chain) sequence. TCRdb keeps only in-frame clones here, not all; method: immunoSEQ multiplex PCR. The sample lists under 65,000 clones, roughly 90% seen once, with around 2.2% in the top ten. This specimen comes from a study of blood T cell repertoires in COVID-19. Germline V gene sequence: CDR1 MDHEN, CDR2 SYDVKM. The V and J ends lost 5 bases and 0 bases respectively, with 14 bases between them. The CDR3 has 17 residues. Sequencing input: peripheral blood. This TCR came from a human donor in a cohort sampled during active COVID-19. This chain links TRBV28 with TRBJ2-6, with a weak D call TRBD1 (6 bases). This CDR3 reads CASSSWGLASGANVLTF. CDR3 DNA sequence: TGTGCCAGCAGTAGTTGGGGGCTGGCCTCTGGGGCCAACGTCCTGACTTTC. Complete variable domain (other parts from reference TRBV28 and TRBJ2-6): DVKVTQSSRYLVKRTGEKVFLECVQDMDHENMFWYRQDPGLGLRLIYFSYDVKMKEKGDIPEGYSVSREKKERFSLILESASTNQTSMYLCASSSWGLASGANVLTFGAGSRLTVL.